This T cell receptor (beta chain) was sequenced in a study of cytomegalovirus exposure and HLA in healthy donors (dated by TCRdb to 2017 to 2019). With respect to the entire study: An earlier analysis of some 620 of the donors reported 250 to 300 Gb of sequence data and around 100 million unique TCR beta sequences obtained from around 180 million T cells. An early release covering more than 500 HLA-typed donors comprised approximately 300 gigabases of sequencing data and approximately 80 million unique TCR sequences. The genetic ancestry cluster associated with self-reported Caucasian donors included about 81% of the 398 genotyped donors. The study aimed to test whether cataloging public T cell receptors could reveal signatures of past pathogen exposure. The T cell repertoires of about 700 subjects were profiled by immunosequencing and related to cytomegalovirus serostatus. In addition to the first cohort of roughly 700 subjects, a separate validation cohort of 100 to 150 different subjects was used. High-throughput TCR immunosequencing, statistical association of individual TCRs with disease status, and machine learning were combined to predict cytomegalovirus infection status. To study patterns of TCR occurrence, a later analysis re-analyzed previously published TCR beta repertoires from several hundred donors and added high-resolution HLA genotyping. Rather than drawing on any new phenotypic data, the later analysis identified candidate immune exposures from TCR beta sequences and the way those sequences occurred across donors. To decide whether each TCR beta V gene segment behaved as functional or pseudogenic, an earlier analysis of some 600 of the donors relied on high-throughput TCR beta sequencing. Donor age, sex, ethnicity and CMV serostatus were compiled alongside the repertoire data. A later genetic analysis used genome-wide SNP genotypes for 398 of the 666 donors, treating that subset as a discovery cohort. All discovery cohort repertoires had been generated on a single sequencing platform. Class I and class II HLA loci were covered by the typing at four-digit resolution. The number of donors typed differed by locus, with roughly 620-630 for A, B, C, DRB1 and DQB1, roughly 520 for DQA1, approximately 570 for DPA1, and around 430 for DPB1. A handful of DR-DQ haplotypes were treated as single units for association and clustering because of strong linkage in the cohort. Among about 370 genotyped donors of the cohort, an average of approximately 240,000 unique TCR beta nucleotide sequences was sequenced per donor, of which 15% to 20% were non-productive. The study at large found these results: The authors suggested that the approach could potentially be generalized to other disease states and immunological phenotypes. Assigning TCR associations to individual alleles was difficult when HLA alleles, especially DR and DQ, strongly co-occurred. A later genetic analysis associated a missense DCLRE1C variant with V-gene and J-gene trimming of TCR beta chains, and an independent cohort replicated the association. Compared with the roughly 710-donor mean, donors in an Asian-associated ancestry cluster had fewer N-insertions in productive TCRs, according to a later genetic analysis. In this cohort, only TCR beta chains were sequenced, and detectable features were limited by the absence of alpha or paired-chain data. A further reported finding was that TCR beta sequences accurately predicted the HLA-A and HLA-B alleles for most subjects in the first cohort. In vitro tests confirmed that three of the cytomegalovirus-associated TCR beta chains recognize cytomegalovirus antigens. A later analysis reported that several top co-occurrence clusters appeared linked to parvovirus B19, influenza, CMV and Epstein-Barr virus. The study gave a list of about 170 TCR beta chains associated with cytomegalovirus. An earlier analysis of several hundred of the donors showed that most TCR beta V segments appeared in productive rearrangements either about 87% or about 30% of the time, which broadly matched IMGT annotations. Correlated functional status among segregating V segments might reflect linkage disequilibrium, but an unknown experimental factor could not be ruled out. While some public TCRs were present in many individuals, most TCR sequences turned up only very rarely across donors. The only immune exposure information available for the cohort was CMV serostatus. A group of highly shared sequence variants was considered likely to be a technical artifact of the sequencing pipeline. At a false discovery rate of 0.05, a later analysis linked under 20,000 TCR beta sequences to specific HLA alleles. In a later analysis, HLA-associated TCR beta chains showed more clonal expansion and lower generation probabilities than non-associated chains that were equally common. The earlier analysis of about 600 of the donors excluded around 17 rarely observed V segments, including chromosome 9 orphons, because counts were too low. Because HLA typing was missing for some donors at each locus, association tests included only the typed subset. Some IMGT-functional V segments, including TRBV6-2 and TRBV6-3, could not be distinguished by the 87-base-pair reads and were therefore excluded. In a later analysis, TCR association rates were found to vary across HLA loci, with the most associated TCRs seen for DRB1 alleles and the fewest for HLA-C alleles. The presence/absence analyses assumed that sequencing depth was roughly uniform across donors, and that assumption may not be true. Cytomegalovirus status was reported to be diagnosed by the classifier with high specificity and sensitivity in both the original and validation cohorts. Most CMV-associated TCR beta chains appeared to be HLA-restricted in a later analysis, and the HLA associations seemed to be driven largely by CMV exposure.

As for this clone: What this receptor recognizes is not known. One end of the junction is discordant with germline, which a read error may explain.

The cohort comprised fewer than 700 healthy bone marrow donors. All cohort members were sampled while nominally healthy, although unrecorded immune exposures were likely present. Of the 650 to 750 cohort members, about 280 had positive CMV serostatus and approximately 400 had negative CMV serostatus, and CMV serostatus was not recorded for the donor. Every donor gave a peripheral blood sample, and the peripheral blood mononuclear cells from that sample were used for TCR beta sequencing. The Qiagen DNeasy Blood Extraction Kit was used to extract genomic DNA from the blood cell samples. Reading from cysteine to phenylalanine, the CDR3 counts 14 amino acids. CDR3 DNA is the only sequence kept; it has 42 bases, read in frame from the first base. The germline V gene provides CDR1 SNHLY and CDR2 FYNNEI. Receptor libraries were prepared by the immunoSEQ multiplex PCR assay. For the multiplex PCR, a mixture combining 60 forward primers for TCR Vbeta segments and 13 reverse primers for TCR Jbeta segments was used. The CDR3 region of rearranged TCR beta genes was amplified from genomic DNA with a multiplex PCR assay. The amplified TCR beta libraries were sequenced on the Illumina HiSeq System as 87-base-pair reads. For the original study's pipeline: A later analysis tallied around 82 million unique TCR beta chains across the roughly 610 repertoires, and roughly 11 million of those chains were shared by two or more donors. To remove PCR and sequencing errors, raw reads were error-corrected and collapsed into unique sequences using a nearest-neighbor algorithm that merged closely related sequences. V, D and J gene segments were assigned by aligning CDR3 sequences to IMGT reference sequences. For a sequence to be retained, at least a six-nucleotide match to both a V gene segment and a J gene segment was required. A rearrangement counted as productive if the CDR3 had no stop codons and remained in frame with V and J, and every other rearrangement counted as non-productive. Following IMGT convention, CDR3 was defined as the stretch from the second conserved V-encoded cysteine up to the conserved J-encoded phenylalanine. The earlier analysis of fewer than 750 of the donors excluded sequences that lacked an unambiguous match to a single V gene segment. An earlier analysis of a few hundred of the donors called V segments functional above 56.7% productive rearrangements and segregating when the between-donor standard deviation exceeded 5%. To diagnose cytomegalovirus status from the catalog of TCR beta chain sequences, a statistical classification framework was built. In a later analysis, V and J genes were assigned by comparing TCR nucleotide sequences against IMGT/GENE-DB human TR gene sequences. Using the TCRdist pipeline, a later analysis assigned CDR3 sequences along with most-parsimonious VDJ recombination scenarios. In a later analysis, each TCR beta chain was defined by its CDR3 amino acid sequence together with its V-gene family, and reads lacking a unique V-gene family were excluded. A later analysis removed roughly 590 highly shared, low-generation-probability nucleotide sequences to deal with suspected cross-contamination and a sequencing artifact. A later analysis calculated a clonal expansion index for each public chain from normalized within-repertoire ranks of inferred template counts. In a later analysis, generation probabilities were computed using a VDJ recombination model fitted to out-of-frame rearrangements, and the results were checked against IGoR. A later analysis scored TCR-TCR, TCR-HLA and TCR-CMV co-occurrence with hypergeometric tests, applying a repertoire-size bias correction to TCR pairs. To estimate false discovery rates, a later analysis permuted the HLA or CMV assignments 20 times. In a later analysis, co-occurring TCRs were grouped using DBSCAN, with TCRdist sequence similarity added in when clustering inside HLA-allele-positive subsets. Repertoires with fewer than 30,000 or more than 120,000 public chains were left out of co-occurrence clustering, as were roughly five repertoires with anomalous nucleotide sharing. The clones in this table, taken by TCRdb from immuneACCESS, are in-frame only. Not every clone is retained; where verified, under half of the shortfall comes from an unresolved V gene, and the cause of the rest is unknown. The V and J calls and clone size come from that table; D and trimming were worked out from the DNA. This sample lists under 250,000 clones; under 90% were detected once. Clones ranked in the top ten supply 1% to 1.5% of the sample.

The sample was PBMCs. The chain employs TRBV2 and TRBJ2-4; the D gene is possibly TRBD2, with 5 bases matching. The TCR was taken from a human donor in good health. The CDR3 reads as follows: CANSELLVKNIQYF. The DNA is TGTGCCAACAGTGAATTACTAGTCAAAAACATTCAGTACTTC.